A selection of T cell receptor beta chains follows, all from one sample in a study of shared clonotypes between healthy human individuals. Assay used: immunoSEQ multiplex PCR; TCRdb lists only in-frame clones, some missing. The data show some 2,100,000 clones, with 90% to 96% seen just once and around 0.13% held by the top ten. The sample consisted of naive CD4+ T cells sorted from blood. The source of these receptors is a young man in good health. CDR3s include the opening cysteine and the closing phenylalanine or tryptophan. D genes are given only for firm matches. Clone size is given for some rows only: seen once, a few or many times, or a class if the clone is expanded.

v_call	clone_size	d_call	j_call	cdr3_nt	cdr3_aa
TRBV30	-	-	TRBJ2-2	TGTGCCTGGAGTGTGAACAGCCCGAACACCGGGGAGCTGTTTTTT	CAWSVNSPNTGELFF
TRBV5-1	-	-	TRBJ2-7	TGCGCCAGCAGCATCGACACCTCTTCCTACGAGCAGTACTTC	CASSIDTSSYEQYF
TRBV18	-	-	TRBJ2-5	TGTGCCAGCTCACCATTGGCAGGGTCGCTCCAAGAGACCCAGTACTTC	CASSPLAGSLQETQYF
TRBV7-6	few	-	TRBJ1-6	TGTGCCAGCAGCTTAGCGGAAAACTCACCCCTCCACTTT	CASSLAENSPLHF
TRBV21-1	-	-	TRBJ1-2	TGTGCCAGCAGCAAAGTGTGGAGGGTTGATGGCTACACCTTC	CASSKVWRVDGYTF
TRBV6-5	-	-	TRBJ2-7	TGTGCCAGCAGTCCCCTCCCTCTAAGCTACGAGCAGTACTTC	CASSPLPLSYEQYF
TRBV6-5	-	TRBD1	TRBJ2-7	TGTGCCACGTCCCGGGACAGGGAGTACGAGCAGTACTTC	CATSRDREYEQYF
TRBV10-1	-	TRBD2	TRBJ2-1	TGCGCCAGCAGCGATATAATTAGCGGGGGAAGTGGATCCTACAATGAGCAGTTCTTC	CASSDIISGGSGSYNEQFF
TRBV5-4	-	TRBD2	TRBJ2-1	TGTGCCAGCAGCTACGATGGACTAGCGGGGGGCAATGAGCAGTTCTTC	CASSYDGLAGGNEQFF
TRBV2	-	TRBD1	TRBJ1-1	TGTGCCAGCAGGGAGGACAGGGGGCTGAACACTGAAGCTTTCTTT	CASREDRGLNTEAFF
TRBV6-1	-	TRBD2	TRBJ2-7	TGTGCCAGCATACGAGCGGGGGAGCCTTACGAGCAGTACTTC	CASIRAGEPYEQYF
TRBV20-1	-	-	TRBJ2-5	TGCAGTGCCAGGGGGGCAGAGACCCAGTACTTC	CSARGAETQYF
TRBV5-6	-	-	TRBJ1-2	TGTGCCAGCAGCTTAATAGGGGCGGGTGGCTACACCTTC	CASSLIGAGGYTF
TRBV7-9	-	TRBD1	TRBJ2-7	TGTGCCAGCAGCTTTACAGGGGCGTCCGGCTCCTACGAGCAGTACTTC	CASSFTGASGSYEQYF
TRBV30	-	-	TRBJ2-5	TGTGCCTGGAGGGTTAAAGAGACCCAGTACTTC	CAWRVKETQYF
TRBV30	-	TRBD1	TRBJ1-3	TGTGCCTGGAGTCGCTTTTTCGGGACAGGACCTCCTGGAAACACCATATATTTT	CAWSRFFGTGPPGNTIYF
TRBV7-7	-	TRBD2	TRBJ2-3	TGTGCTAGCAGCAAGGGACTAGCGGGGGCTTCGGATACGCAGTATTTT	CASSKGLAGASDTQYF
TRBV4-1	-	-	TRBJ1-1	TGCGCCAGCAGCCGCCAGGAGAACACTGAAGCTTTCTTT	CASSRQENTEAFF
TRBV7-2	-	TRBD1	TRBJ1-6	TGTGCCAGCAGCTTTCGGGACAGGGGAAGTAATCCCTATAATTCACCCCTCCACTTT	CASSFRDRGSNPYNSPLHF
TRBV28	-	-	TRBJ1-3	TGTGCCACCACGTTGGGGGGGGGTTACTCTGGAAACACCATATATTTT	CATTLGGGYSGNTIYF
TRBV6-1	-	TRBD2	TRBJ2-2	TGTGCCAGCAGTGTAGCGGGAGGGGTCGGGGAGCTGTTTTTT	CASSVAGGVGELFF
TRBV7-2	-	TRBD2	TRBJ2-1	TGTGCCAGCAGCGTGACTAGCGGGAAGGGCAATGAGCAGTTCTTC	CASSVTSGKGNEQFF
TRBV7-2	-	-	TRBJ2-7	TGTGCCAGCAGCTTAACGGCTAGCGCGTCCTACGAGCAGTACTTC	CASSLTASASYEQYF
TRBV9	-	TRBD1	TRBJ2-7	TGTGCCAGCAGCCCTGGGACAGGGGCCTACGAGCAGTACTTC	CASSPGTGAYEQYF
TRBV5-1	-	-	TRBJ2-3	TGCGCCAGCAGCGCAGCGGTAACTAGCACAGATACGCAGTATTTT	CASSAAVTSTDTQYF
TRBV29-1	-	-	TRBJ1-2	TGCAGCGCAATCTCCCGGGACACAAACTATGGCTACACCTTC	CSAISRDTNYGYTF
TRBV28	-	-	TRBJ1-3	TGTGCCAGCAGTAGGGCCCGGAAAAGGAACACCATATATTTT	CASSRARKRNTIYF
TRBV6-1	-	-	TRBJ2-7	TGTGCCAGCAGCCCCGGCCGCCGGGGGTACGAGCAGTACTTC	CASSPGRRGYEQYF
TRBV9	-	TRBD1	TRBJ1-1	TGTGCCAGCAGCTCCATGACAGGGGCAGGGGCTGAAGCTTTCTTT	CASSSMTGAGAEAFF
TRBV28	-	TRBD1	TRBJ1-2	TGTGCCAGCAGTTCCCTTAGGACAGGGGCCCCCGTTGAGTATGGCTACACCTTC	CASSSLRTGAPVEYGYTF
TRBV5-5	-	TRBD1	TRBJ1-5	TGTGCCAGCAGCCGCGGGACAGGGTTGGGCAATCAGCCCCAGCATTTT	CASSRGTGLGNQPQHF
TRBV6-5	-	-	TRBJ2-4	TGTGCCAGCCCCATCCGGGAGAATTGCATTCAGTACTTC	CASPIRENCIQYF
TRBV18	-	-	TRBJ2-5	TGTGCCAGCTCACCACCGAGCAGTCAAGAGACCCAGTACTTC	CASSPPSSQETQYF
TRBV19	few	-	TRBJ1-6	TGTGCCAGCAGGGATTCCTATAATTCACCCCTCCACTTT	CASRDSYNSPLHF
TRBV7-9	-	-	TRBJ2-1	TGTGCCAGCAGCAAACCCTACAGGGTGGGGACCTACAATGAGCAGTTCTTC	CASSKPYRVGTYNEQFF
TRBV6-1	-	-	TRBJ1-1	TGTGCCAGCAAGGGGAACGGGGGATTCGCTGAAGCTTTCTTT	CASKGNGGFAEAFF
TRBV10-1	few	TRBD2	TRBJ2-3	TGCGCCAGCAGTGACCCAGCGGGAGAAGGCACAGATACGCAGTATTTT	CASSDPAGEGTDTQYF
TRBV5-4	many	-	TRBJ2-2	TGTGCCAGCAGCTTGCCCGGAGCGAACACCGGGGAGCTGTTTTTT	CASSLPGANTGELFF
TRBV25-1	-	TRBD2	TRBJ2-7	TGTGCCAGCTCCCGCGGGAGCGGGAAGAGCTCCTACGAGCAGTACTTC	CASSRGSGKSSYEQYF
TRBV28	-	TRBD1	TRBJ1-1	TGTGCCAGCAGTCCGGGACAGCCGAGGGCTGAAGCTTTCTTT	CASSPGQPRAEAFF
TRBV7-9	-	-	TRBJ2-7	TGTGCCAGCAGCTCACTGGGGGGGCCTTACGAGCAGTACTTC	CASSSLGGPYEQYF
TRBV11-2	-	-	TRBJ2-6	TGTGCCAGCACGGGGACCTCTGGGGCCAACGTCCTGACTTTC	CASTGTSGANVLTF
TRBV6-5	-	-	TRBJ1-2	TGTGCCAGCAGTTACTCATTGGACAGTAACTATGGCTACACCTTC	CASSYSLDSNYGYTF
TRBV30	-	-	TRBJ1-4	TGTGCCTGGAGTGACAGGGTTAATGAAAAACTGTTTTTT	CAWSDRVNEKLFF
TRBV5-1	-	-	TRBJ2-5	TGCGCCAGCAGCTTGGCCAGCCAAGAGACCCAGTACTTC	CASSLASQETQYF
TRBV10-1	-	TRBD2	TRBJ2-7	TGCGCCAGCAGTCCCGGGACTAGCCCCATCGAGCAGTACTTC	CASSPGTSPIEQYF
TRBV6-4	-	TRBD1	TRBJ2-2	TGTGCCAGCAGTCAACGGACAGGGGCCGGCACCGGGGAGCTGTTTTTT	CASSQRTGAGTGELFF
TRBV5-1	-	-	TRBJ2-1	TGCGCCAGCAGCTTGACTAGCAGCCTATCCTACAATGAGCAGTTCTTC	CASSLTSSLSYNEQFF
TRBV5-6	-	TRBD1	TRBJ1-1	TGTGCCAGCAGCAGTCGGGACAGGGCGAACACTGAAGCTTTCTTT	CASSSRDRANTEAFF
TRBV27	-	-	TRBJ1-2	TGTGCCAGCAGTTTATCGTGGACGGGGGTCGACTATGGCTACACCTTC	CASSLSWTGVDYGYTF
TRBV7-6	-	-	TRBJ2-7	TGTGCCAGCAGCTTAATTCCGGGGGAGAACTACGAGCAGTACTTC	CASSLIPGENYEQYF
TRBV6-5	-	-	TRBJ2-3	TGTGCCAGCAGGCGGGGTGTTGGGACAGATACGCAGTATTTT	CASRRGVGTDTQYF
TRBV7-9	-	-	TRBJ1-1	TGTGCCAGCAGCTTCGAAGTGAACACTGAAGCTTTCTTT	CASSFEVNTEAFF
TRBV7-2	-	-	TRBJ2-3	TGTGCCAGCAGCTTACTAGCAGCAGATACGCAGTATTTT	CASSLLAADTQYF
TRBV2	-	TRBD2	TRBJ2-7	TGTGCCAGCGGGGGGGAGTATTACGAGCAGTACTTC	CASGGEYYEQYF
TRBV28	-	-	TRBJ1-1	TGTGCCAGCATGCCCGGGAACACTGAAGCTTTCTTT	CASMPGNTEAFF
TRBV6-1	few	-	TRBJ1-6	TGTGCCACCCAGGGAGGGGGCTCCTATAATTCACCCCTCCACTTT	CATQGGGSYNSPLHF
TRBV27	-	-	TRBJ1-1	TGTGCCAGCAGCGCCGGGGTGGCGAACACTGAAGCTTTCTTT	CASSAGVANTEAFF
TRBV5-1	-	-	TRBJ2-3	TGCGCCAGCAGCTTGGGCGGAAGGTCGAGCACAGATACGCAGTATTTT	CASSLGGRSSTDTQYF